The present T cell receptor (beta chain) was sequenced within a study of blood T cell repertoires in COVID-19. Germline V lookup: CDR1 MDHEN, CDR2 SYDVKM. The CDR3 extends over 14 amino acids. The V and J ends lost 5 bases and 3 bases, in that order; junction bases with no gene match: 4. Produced via immunoSEQ multiplex PCR; TCRdb's table is partial and in-frame only. The repertoire has about 50,000 clones, about 89% of them found once; the top ten carry about 16%. The sequenced sample was peripheral blood. The chain joins TRBV28 to TRBJ2-1; 7 positions agree with TRBD2. The source of this sequence is a man aged 55 to 70 with active or convalescent COVID-19. The CDR3 protein is CASSLGEGYNEQFF. The DNA of the CDR3 is TGTGCCAGCAGTCTGGGGGAGGGCTACAATGAGCAGTTCTTC.